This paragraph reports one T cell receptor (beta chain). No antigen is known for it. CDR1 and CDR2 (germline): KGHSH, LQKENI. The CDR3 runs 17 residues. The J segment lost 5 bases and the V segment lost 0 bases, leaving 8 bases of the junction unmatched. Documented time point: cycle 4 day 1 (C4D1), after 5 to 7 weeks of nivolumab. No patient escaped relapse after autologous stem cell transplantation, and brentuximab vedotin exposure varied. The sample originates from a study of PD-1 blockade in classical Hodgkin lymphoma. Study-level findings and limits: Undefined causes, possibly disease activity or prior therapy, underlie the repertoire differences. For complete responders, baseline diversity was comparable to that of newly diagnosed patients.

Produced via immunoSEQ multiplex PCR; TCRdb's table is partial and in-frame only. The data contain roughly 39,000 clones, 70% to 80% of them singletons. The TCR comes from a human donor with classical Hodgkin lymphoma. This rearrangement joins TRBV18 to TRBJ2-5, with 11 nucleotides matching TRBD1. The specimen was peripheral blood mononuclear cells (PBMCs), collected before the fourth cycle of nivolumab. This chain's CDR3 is CASSPPVGQGAYETQYF. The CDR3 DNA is TGTGCCAGCTCACCACCAGTCGGACAGGGGGCTTATGAGACCCAGTACTTC.